These T cell receptor beta chains were read from a single sample in a study of cytomegalovirus exposure and HLA in healthy donors. Only in-frame clones appear in the TCRdb table, and some are missing; sequencing was by immunoSEQ multiplex PCR. Of over 100,000 clones listed, 89% are singletons. Material for sequencing was PBMCs. The receptors derive from a woman younger than 35 in good health and CMV-seronegative. CDR3s include the opening cysteine and the closing phenylalanine or tryptophan. A D gene is named only where the DNA matches it firmly. The size field is filled for only some rows; it gives once, few, many or a size class.

TRBV6-6,-,-,TRBJ1-6,CASSRTDRRYNSPLHF,TGTGCCAGCAGTCGGACAGACCGTCGCTATAATTCACCCCTCCACTTT
TRBV5-1,-,-,TRBJ2-7,CASSLTTYEQYF,TGCGCCAGCAGCTTGACAACCTACGAGCAGTACTTC
TRBV6-1,TRBD2,-,TRBJ2-7,CATQGGPAYEQYF,TGTGCCACCCAGGGAGGGCCCGCCTACGAGCAGTACTTC
TRBV5-5,-,once,TRBJ1-1,CASSLMGHTEAFF,TGTGCCAGCAGCTTGATGGGGCACACTGAAGCTTTCTTT
TRBV9,TRBD1,once,TRBJ1-2,CASSVDRGPNYGYTF,TGTGCCAGCAGCGTCGACAGGGGCCCTAACTATGGCTACACCTTC
TRBV11-2,-,once,TRBJ2-3,CASSLLADTQYF,TGTGCCAGCAGCTTACTTGCAGATACGCAGTATTTT
TRBV25-1,-,-,TRBJ1-1,CASSEPVSTEAFF,TGTGCCAGCAGTGAACCCGTGAGCACTGAAGCTTTCTTT
TRBV27,TRBD1,-,TRBJ1-2,CASRSVGQRRGYTF,TGTGCCAGCAGGTCGGTGGGACAGCGTCGGGGCTACACCTTC
TRBV7-9,TRBD1,-,TRBJ1-2,CASSAPDRGRDGYTF,TGTGCCAGCAGCGCGCCTGACAGGGGGCGCGATGGCTACACCTTC
TRBV5-1,-,once,TRBJ1-1,CASSFREGTEAFF,TGCGCCAGCAGCTTTCGAGAGGGTACTGAAGCTTTCTTT
TRBV7-8,-,-,TRBJ2-1,CASSHYENEQFF,TGTGCCAGCAGCCACTACGAGAATGAGCAGTTCTTC
TRBV19,-,-,TRBJ2-7,CASSAGPGVYEQYF,TGTGCCAGTAGTGCTGGACCCGGGGTCTACGAGCAGTACTTC
TRBV9,TRBD2,-,TRBJ2-3,CASGKSGGAMAFTDTQYF,TGTGCCAGCGGGAAGAGCGGGGGAGCCATGGCCTTCACAGATACGCAGTATTTT
TRBV4-1,TRBD1,-,TRBJ2-2,CASSQEGGSYTGELFF,TGCGCCAGCAGCCAAGAAGGGGGCAGCTACACCGGGGAGCTGTTTTTT
TRBV15,-,-,TRBJ1-5,CATSRNDNTNQPQHF,TGTGCCACCAGCAGAAACGACAACACCAATCAGCCCCAGCATTTT
TRBV6-6,-,-,TRBJ2-3,CASSPRKYTDTQYF,TGTGCCAGCAGTCCGAGAAAGTACACAGATACGCAGTATTTT
TRBV7-9,-,-,TRBJ2-3,CASSLTTGSGTDTQYF,TGTGCCAGCAGCCTCACGACAGGTTCCGGCACAGATACGCAGTATTTT
TRBV9,-,-,TRBJ1-4,CASSVRGEDEKLFF,TGTGCCAGCAGCGTACGGGGAGAAGATGAAAAACTGTTTTTT
TRBV5-4,TRBD1,-,TRBJ2-5,CASSSQGAEETQYF,TGTGCCAGCAGCTCACAGGGGGCCGAAGAGACCCAGTACTTC
TRBV10-1,-,-,TRBJ1-1,CASSLEANTEAFF,TGCGCCAGCAGTTTAGAGGCGAACACTGAAGCTTTCTTT
TRBV6-6,-,-,TRBJ2-7,CASSYSLLYEQYF,TGTGCCAGCAGTTACTCGTTACTTTACGAGCAGTACTTC
TRBV29-1,TRBD1,-,TRBJ1-6,CSVRKDRDSSPLHF,TGCAGCGTCAGGAAGGACAGGGACTCTTCACCCCTCCACTTT